The 5 T cell receptor beta chains below all came from one sample that was sequenced in a study of tissue T cells after allogeneic stem cell transplantation. TCRdb keeps only in-frame clones here, not all; method: immunoSEQ multiplex PCR. The data hold about 9,400 clones, with 65% to 70% observed a single time. The specimen was tissue from the stomach, collected at autopsy. Receptors originate from a male donor at least 60 years old with lung cancer.

This chain uses TRBV14 with TRBJ1-3; D remains ambiguous. Germline CDR1 reads SGHDN; CDR2 reads FVKESK. V dropped 9 bases and J dropped 8 bases, with 14 bases sitting between them. CDR3 length: 12 amino acids. Here the CDR3 reads CASSTFRDTIYF. CDR3 DNA sequence: TGTGCCAGTTCTACCTTCCGGGACACCATATATTTT.

On this clone: The junction does not match germline at one end; this may be a read error. Other DNA sequences from this sample encode an identical CDR3 as well. The rearrangement uses TRBV9 and TRBJ2-5; TRBD2 matches at 10 bases. The germline gives CDR1 SGDLS, CDR2 YYNGEE. This CDR3 region has 12 residues. The chain's CDR3 is CPPLAGVETQYF. CDR3 bases: TGCCCCCCTCTAGCGGGGGTAGAGACTCAGTACTTC.

This clone ranks as large. The chain carries TRBV5-1 and TRBJ2-3, with TRBD1 matching over 10 bases. V gave up 0 bases and J gave up 5 bases; unmatched junction bases: 0. The CDR3 length is 14 residues. Germline V gene sequence: CDR1 SGHRS, CDR2 YFSETQ. As DNA, the CDR3 is TGCGCCAGCAGCTTGGGGGACAGGGGAGATACGCAGTATTTT. It yields the protein CASSLGDRGDTQYF.

V gene TRBV5-4 combines with J gene TRBJ2-5; D unclear. Germline CDR1 SGHNT, CDR2 YYREEE (reference sequence). Trimming took off 4 bases at V and 1 base at J, with 8 bases between the two ends. The CDR3 consists of 13 residues. The CDR3 loop reads CASSIGPQETQYF. CDR3 bases: TGTGCCAGCAGCATAGGGCCCCAAGAGACCCAGTACTTC.

The chain recombines TRBV29-1 with TRBJ1-5; D is perhaps TRBD1 (6 bases). This CDR3 is built from 15 residues. CDR1 is SQVTM and CDR2 is ANQGSEA in the germline V gene. The V gene lost 5 bases and the J gene lost 5 bases, with 19 bases spanning the gap. This chain's CDR3 is CSVTDGGGTDQPQHF. As DNA, the CDR3 is TGCAGCGTTACCGACGGAGGGGGGACGGATCAGCCCCAGCATTTT.